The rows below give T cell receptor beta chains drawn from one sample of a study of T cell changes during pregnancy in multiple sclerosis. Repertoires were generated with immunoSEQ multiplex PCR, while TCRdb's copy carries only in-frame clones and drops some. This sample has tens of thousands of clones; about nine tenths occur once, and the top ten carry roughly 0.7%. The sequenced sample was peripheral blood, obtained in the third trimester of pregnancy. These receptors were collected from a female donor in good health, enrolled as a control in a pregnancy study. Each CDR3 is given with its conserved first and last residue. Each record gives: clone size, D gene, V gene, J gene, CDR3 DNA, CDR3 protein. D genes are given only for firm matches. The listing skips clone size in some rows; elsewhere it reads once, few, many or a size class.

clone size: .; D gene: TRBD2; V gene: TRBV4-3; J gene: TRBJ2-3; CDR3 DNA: TGCGCCAGCAGCCAAGGGGCTAGCGGGAGGACAGATACGCAGTATTTT; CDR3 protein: CASSQGASGRTDTQYF
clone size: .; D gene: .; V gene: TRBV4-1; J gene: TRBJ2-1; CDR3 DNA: TGCGCCAGCAGCCAAGTATACGGTTACAATGAGCAGTTCTTC; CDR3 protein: CASSQVYGYNEQFF
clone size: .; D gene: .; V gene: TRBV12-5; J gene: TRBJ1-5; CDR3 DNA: TGTGCTAGTGGTGGAGGGTTTGACAGAAGTTATAGCAATCAGCCCCAGCATTTT; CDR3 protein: CASGGGFDRSYSNQPQHF
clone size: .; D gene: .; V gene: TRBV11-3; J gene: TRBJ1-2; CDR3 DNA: TGTGCCAGCAGCTTAGTAGGAGGGCTTGGCTACACCTTC; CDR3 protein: CASSLVGGLGYTF
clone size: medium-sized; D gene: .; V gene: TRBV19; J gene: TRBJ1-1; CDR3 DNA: TGTGCCAGTAGTATGGGGAGGACTGAAGCTTTCTTT; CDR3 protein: CASSMGRTEAFF
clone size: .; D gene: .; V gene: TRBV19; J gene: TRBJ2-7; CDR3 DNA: TGTGCCAGTAGTATTCCCACCCCTTTAGCTATACCCAAATACGAGCAGTACTTC; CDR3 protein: CASSIPTPLAIPKYEQYF
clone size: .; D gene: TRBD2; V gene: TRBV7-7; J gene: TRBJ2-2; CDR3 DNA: TGTGCTAGCAGCTTGGGGGGGTCCGCCGGGGAGCTGTTTTTT; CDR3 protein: CASSLGGSAGELFF
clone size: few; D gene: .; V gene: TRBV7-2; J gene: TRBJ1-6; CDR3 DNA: TGTGCCAGCAGTGCAGGGCAGGGTGGGTCACCCCTCCACTTT; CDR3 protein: CASSAGQGGSPLHF
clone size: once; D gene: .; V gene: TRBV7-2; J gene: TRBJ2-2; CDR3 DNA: TGTGCCAGCAGCTTCTTGGGGAGCCTCGGCACCGGGGAGCTGTTTTTT; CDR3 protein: CASSFLGSLGTGELFF
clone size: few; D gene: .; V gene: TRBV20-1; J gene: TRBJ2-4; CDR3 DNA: TGCAGTGCCAGGAACGACATTCAGTACTTC; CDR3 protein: CSARNDIQYF
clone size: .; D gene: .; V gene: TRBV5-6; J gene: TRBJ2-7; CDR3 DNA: TGTGCCAGCAGCCGCAGGAGGGACTACGAGCAGTACTTC; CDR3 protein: CASSRRRDYEQYF
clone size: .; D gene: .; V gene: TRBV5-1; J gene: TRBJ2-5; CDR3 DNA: TGCGCCAGCAGCTCCTTGTGGGGAGACAAGAAGACCCAGTACTTC; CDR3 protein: CASSSLWGDKKTQYF
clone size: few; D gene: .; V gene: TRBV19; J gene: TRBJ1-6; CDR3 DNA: TGTGCCAGTAGTATAAACGGTAATTCACCCCTCCACTTT; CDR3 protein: CASSINGNSPLHF
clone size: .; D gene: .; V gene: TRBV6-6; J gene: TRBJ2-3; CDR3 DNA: TGTGCCAGCAGCTTAGACAGCGCCGGAGATACGCAGTATTTT; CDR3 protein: CASSLDSAGDTQYF
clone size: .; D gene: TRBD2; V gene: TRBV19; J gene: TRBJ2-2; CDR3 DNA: TGTGCCAGTAGTATAGGTAGCGGGGGCGTTCAGGGCACCGGGGAGCTGTTTTTT; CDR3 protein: CASSIGSGGVQGTGELFF
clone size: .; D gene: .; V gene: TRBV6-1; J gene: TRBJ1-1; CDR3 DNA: TGTGCCAGCAGCGGGACTGCGGGATTGGGCCGAGCTTTCTTT; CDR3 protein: CASSGTAGLGRAFF
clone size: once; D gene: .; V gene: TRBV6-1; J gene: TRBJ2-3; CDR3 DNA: TGTGCCAGCGGCGGGACAGTCAAAGATACGCAGTATTTT; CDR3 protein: CASGGTVKDTQYF
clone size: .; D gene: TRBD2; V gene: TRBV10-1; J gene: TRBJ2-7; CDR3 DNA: TGCGCCAGCAGCCATAGGACTAGCAGCGACGAGCAGTACTTC; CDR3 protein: CASSHRTSSDEQYF
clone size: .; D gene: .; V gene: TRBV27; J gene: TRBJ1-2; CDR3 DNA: TGTGCCAGCAGTTTAGGGTTCGGGGGAGATGGCTACACCTTC; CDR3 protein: CASSLGFGGDGYTF
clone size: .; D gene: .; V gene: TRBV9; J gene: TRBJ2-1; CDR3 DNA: TGTGCCAGCAGCGTAGCGGTGGCGAGGCCGTACAATGAGCAGTTCTTC; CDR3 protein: CASSVAVARPYNEQFF
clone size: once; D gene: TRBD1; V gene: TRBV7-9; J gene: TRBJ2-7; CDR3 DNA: TGTGCCAGCAGCAAGGGACAGGGGAATTGGCACGAGCAGTACTTC; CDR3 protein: CASSKGQGNWHEQYF
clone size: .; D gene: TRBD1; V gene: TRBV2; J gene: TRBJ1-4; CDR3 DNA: TGTGCCAGCACCCTCCAGGGGGCAACTAATGAAAAACTGTTTTTT; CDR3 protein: CASTLQGATNEKLFF
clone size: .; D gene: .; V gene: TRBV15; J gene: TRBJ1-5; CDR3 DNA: TGTGCCACCAGCAGAGGGCAGGGGTTCGTTCAGCCCCAGCATTTT; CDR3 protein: CATSRGQGFVQPQHF
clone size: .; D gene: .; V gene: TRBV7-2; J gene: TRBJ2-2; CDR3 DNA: TGTGCCAGCAGCTCAGGCCTCCTCACCGGGGAGCTGTTTTTT; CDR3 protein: CASSSGLLTGELFF
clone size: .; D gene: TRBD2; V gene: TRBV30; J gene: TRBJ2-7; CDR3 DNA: TGTGCCTGGAGTGATGCTAGCGGCTTAACCTACGAGCAGTACTTC; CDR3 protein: CAWSDASGLTYEQYF
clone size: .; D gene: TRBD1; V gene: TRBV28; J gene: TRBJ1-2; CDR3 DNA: TGTGCCAGCAGTTCCTTGACAGGGCACACCTCACTTCTAGCTAACTATGGCTACACCTTC; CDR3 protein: CASSSLTGHTSLLANYGYTF
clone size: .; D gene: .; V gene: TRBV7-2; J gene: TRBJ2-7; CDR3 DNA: TGTGCCAGCAGCTTACCAGGGGGGAGCGCCGCCTACGAGCAGTACTTC; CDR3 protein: CASSLPGGSAAYEQYF
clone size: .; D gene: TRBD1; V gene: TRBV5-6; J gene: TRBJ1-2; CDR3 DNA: TGTGCCAGCAGCTTGGGAATACAGGGGGCTGCGATAGGCTACACCTTC; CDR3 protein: CASSLGIQGAAIGYTF
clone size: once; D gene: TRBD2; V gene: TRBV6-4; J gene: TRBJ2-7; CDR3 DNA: TGTGCCAGCAGTGGAGACCTAGCGGGGGTAGGTCCCGAGCAGTACTTC; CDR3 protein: CASSGDLAGVGPEQYF
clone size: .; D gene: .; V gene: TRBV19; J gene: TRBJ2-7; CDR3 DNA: TGTGCCAGTAGTATGAGACAGGCGAAGCAGTACTTC; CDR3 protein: CASSMRQAKQYF
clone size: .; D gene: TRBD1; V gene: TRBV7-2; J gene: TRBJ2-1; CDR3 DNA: TGTGCCAGCAGCTTAGATTCCGGGACAGGGGACCACAATGAGCAGTTCTTC; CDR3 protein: CASSLDSGTGDHNEQFF
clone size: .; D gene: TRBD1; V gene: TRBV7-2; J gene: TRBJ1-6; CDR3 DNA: TGTGCCAGCAGCTGGGGGGGGACAGGCCATTCACCCCTCCACTTT; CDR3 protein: CASSWGGTGHSPLHF
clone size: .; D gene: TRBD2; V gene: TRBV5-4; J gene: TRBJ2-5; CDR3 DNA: TGTGCCAGCAGCTTGGATCGGGGGGAGGAGACCCAGTACTTC; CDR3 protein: CASSLDRGEETQYF
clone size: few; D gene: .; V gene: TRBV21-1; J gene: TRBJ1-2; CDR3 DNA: TGTGCCAGCAGCATTGTGACGACAGTACGCCCATGTGGCTACACCTTC; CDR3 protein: CASSIVTTVRPCGYTF
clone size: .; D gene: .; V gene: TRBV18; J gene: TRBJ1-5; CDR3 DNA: TGTGCCAGCTCACCAAAGGGGAATAGGGGCAGCAATCAGCCCCAGCATTTT; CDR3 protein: CASSPKGNRGSNQPQHF
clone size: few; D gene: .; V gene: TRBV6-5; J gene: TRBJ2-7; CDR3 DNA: TGTGCCAGCACTACAGGGGAGGCCTTCTACGAGCAGTACTTC; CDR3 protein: CASTTGEAFYEQYF
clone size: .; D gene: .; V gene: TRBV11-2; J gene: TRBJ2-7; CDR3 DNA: TGTGCCAGCAGCCCGATGGGCCCTACCTACGAGCAGTACTTC; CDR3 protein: CASSPMGPTYEQYF
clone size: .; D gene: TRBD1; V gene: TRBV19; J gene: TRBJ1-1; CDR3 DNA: TGTGCCAGTAGTAGTACAGGGGACACTGAAGCTTTCTTT; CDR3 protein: CASSSTGDTEAFF
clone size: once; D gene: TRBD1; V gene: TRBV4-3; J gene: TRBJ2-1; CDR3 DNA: TGCGCCAGCAGCCAGGCCCCGGACAGGGTACCCTACAATGAGCAGTTCTTC; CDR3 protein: CASSQAPDRVPYNEQFF
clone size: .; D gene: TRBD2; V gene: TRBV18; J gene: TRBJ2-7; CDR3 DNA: TGTGCCAGCTCACCACGGAGGGAGGGCTCGTACGAGCAGTACTTC; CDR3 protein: CASSPRREGSYEQYF
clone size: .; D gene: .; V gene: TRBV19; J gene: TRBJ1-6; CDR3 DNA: TGTGCCAGTAGCCCCCGGGACTTCGGGTCACCCCTCCACTTT; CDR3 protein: CASSPRDFGSPLHF
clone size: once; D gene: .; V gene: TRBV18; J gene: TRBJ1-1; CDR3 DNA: TGTGCCAGCTCCCTCACTAGGTTTGAAGCTTTCTTT; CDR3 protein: CASSLTRFEAFF
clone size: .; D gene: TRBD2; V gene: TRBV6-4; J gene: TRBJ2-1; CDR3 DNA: TGTGCCAGCAGTGACTCGAGGGAGGGCAATGAGCAGTTCTTC; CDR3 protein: CASSDSREGNEQFF
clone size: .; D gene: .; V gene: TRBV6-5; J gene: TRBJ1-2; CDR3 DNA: TGTGCCAGCAGTTACTGGGCAGCAGACTATGGCTACACCTTC; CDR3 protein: CASSYWAADYGYTF
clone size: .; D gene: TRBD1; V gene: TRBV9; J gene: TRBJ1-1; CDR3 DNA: TGTGCCAGCAGCGTAGAAGGGACAGGGCGTACTGAAGCTTTCTTT; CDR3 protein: CASSVEGTGRTEAFF